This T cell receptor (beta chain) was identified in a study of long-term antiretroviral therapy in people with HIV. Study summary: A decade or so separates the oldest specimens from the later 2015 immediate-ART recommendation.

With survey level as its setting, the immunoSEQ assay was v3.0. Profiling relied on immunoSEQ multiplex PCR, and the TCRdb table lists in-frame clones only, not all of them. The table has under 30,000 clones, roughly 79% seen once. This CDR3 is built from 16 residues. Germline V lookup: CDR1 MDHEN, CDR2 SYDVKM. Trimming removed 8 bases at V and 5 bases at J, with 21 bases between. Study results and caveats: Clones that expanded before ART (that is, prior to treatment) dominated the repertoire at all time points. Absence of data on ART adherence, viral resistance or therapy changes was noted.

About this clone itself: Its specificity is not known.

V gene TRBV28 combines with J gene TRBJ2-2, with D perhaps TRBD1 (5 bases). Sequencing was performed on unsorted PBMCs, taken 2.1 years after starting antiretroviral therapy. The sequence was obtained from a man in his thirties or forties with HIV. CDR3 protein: CASLRGRLSGTGELFF. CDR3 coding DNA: TGTGCCAGCCTTAGGGGCCGACTTTCAGGGACCGGGGAGCTGTTTTTT.